This TCR beta chain appears in the sequencing data of a study of T-cell memory formation after mild COVID-19. Losses at the gene ends were 4 bases for V and 5 bases for J; bases not matched to a gene: 8. Germline CDR1 and CDR2: SGHKS and YYEKEE (reference sequence). The CDR3 runs to 15 residues. Via MiXCR, TCRdb re-called the 5' RACE reads, giving one row per CDR3 protein. The table has under 450,000 distinct CDR3 sequences, less than 25% seen once. Sequenced material: PBMCs or a T cell subset sorted from them (not recorded which). The V and J genes are TRBV5-5 and TRBJ2-2; TRBD1 agrees at 7 bases. The source of this sequence is an adult woman who had mild COVID-19 (a few samples of this study predate the infection). Cell type and time point are not known. The CDR3 is CASSTGTEVTGELFF. The CDR3, as DNA: TGTGCCAGCAGCACCGGGACAGAAGTAACCGGGGAGCTGTTTTTT.